One and the same sample provided the 27 T cell receptor beta chains below, sequenced in a study of blood T cell repertoires in COVID-19. The method was immunoSEQ multiplex PCR; TCRdb's version includes in-frame clones alone and lacks a portion of them. The data show around 310,000 clones, 89% seen once. The material sequenced was PBMCs or T cells enriched from blood (not recorded which). The receptors originated from a woman younger than 45 who had recovered from COVID-19.

The chain joins TRBV2 to TRBJ2-7, with D perhaps TRBD1 (6 bases). CDR1 is SNHLY, CDR2 FYNNEI, per germline. The CDR3 length is 11 residues. The CDR3 region has the DNA TGTCAAACCGGGACAATCTACGAGCAGTACTTC. Translating gives CQTGTIYEQYF.

The chain has TRBV5-1 and TRBJ2-1; TRBD2 might be the D (5 bases). CDR1 SGHRS and CDR2 YFSETQ come from the germline V gene. The CDR3 sequence is 20 residues long. V was clipped by 0 bases and J by 0 bases, with 22 bases between them. CDR3 coding DNA: TGCGCCAGCAGCTTGGGACTAACATACCTCTTCAATAGCTCCTACAATGAGCAGTTCTTC. The encoded protein is CASSLGLTYLFNSSYNEQFF.

The CDR3 sequence is CAITSGLAGSYEQYF. The CDR3 nucleotides read TGTGCCATCACCAGTGGGCTAGCGGGATCCTACGAGCAGTACTTC. The V call is TRBV10-3, the J call TRBJ2-7; 9 bases align to TRBD2. Germline assignment: CDR1 ENHRY and CDR2 SYGVKD. With 7 bases clipped from V and 1 base from J, the junction kept 8 bases outside the gene matches. The CDR3 covers 15 residues.

The gene calls are TRBV27 and TRBJ2-7; TRBD2 might be the D (6 bases). The CDR3 spans 14 residues. The germline V gene encodes CDR1 MNHEY and CDR2 SMNVEV (reference sequence). The germline V and J ends were trimmed by 5 bases and 10 bases, with 21 bases remaining between them. Here the CDR3 reads CASSGGTLPPPQYF. In nucleotides, the CDR3 is TGTGCCAGCAGTGGAGGGACCTTACCTCCGCCTCAGTACTTC.

This clone was recorded once. The CDR3: CASSRIQGAGEKLFF. CDR3 sequence (DNA): TGTGCCAGCAGCCGAATCCAGGGGGCCGGGGAAAAACTGTTTTTT. The genes are TRBV6-5 and TRBJ1-4; TRBD1 agrees at 8 bases. This CDR3 is built from 15 residues. The V and J ends lost 6 bases and 8 bases, in that order; junction bases with no gene match: 11. In germline, CDR1 is MNHEY, CDR2 SVGAGI.

The chain carries TRBV4-1 and TRBJ1-5, with no clear D. Germline CDR1 MGHRA, CDR2 YSYEKL. The CDR3 extends over 16 amino acids. V was shortened by 0 bases and J by 4 bases, with 13 bases between the two germline ends. The DNA of the CDR3 is TGCGCCAGCAGCCAAGAGAGGGCGAGAGATAATCAGCCCCAGCATTTT. Protein: CASSQERARDNQPQHF.

The chain has TRBV7-2 and TRBJ1-1; tentatively, D is TRBD1 (5 bases). Deletions cut 3 bases from V and 11 bases from J, with 22 bases between. This CDR3 is 15 amino acids long. Germline values: CDR1 SGHTA, CDR2 FQGNSA. The DNA for the CDR3 is TGTGCCAGCAGCTTTGCGGGGCAGGACTACTCGCTGGCTTTCTTT. This encodes CASSFAGQDYSLAFF.

CDR3 in amino acids: CASSPDGGDSLYGYTF. The CDR3 bases are TGTGCCAGCTCACCAGACGGGGGGGACAGTCTCTATGGCTACACCTTC. This chain uses TRBV18 with TRBJ1-2; 7 nucleotides align to TRBD1. Germline V gene sequence: CDR1 KGHSH, CDR2 LQKENI. CDR3 size: 16 residues. The ends lost 2 bases at V and 4 bases at J; junction bases unmatched: 10. Supplemented by reference TRBV18 and TRBJ1-2, the full variable domain reads NAGVMQNPRHLVRRRGQEARLRCSPMKGHSHVYWYRQLPEEGLKFMVYLQKENIIDESGMPKERFSAEFPKEGPSILRIQQVVRGDSAAYFCASSPDGGDSLYGYTFGSGTRLTVV.

The chain employs TRBV6-5 and TRBJ2-2, with D tentatively TRBD2 (5 bases). Germline V gives CDR1 MNHEY, CDR2 SVGAGI. V lost 7 bases to trimming and J lost 7 bases, with 13 bases between them. This CDR3 has 13 residues. CDR3 DNA sequence: TGTGCCAGCACTGGGCTAGCTCACGGGGAGCTGTTTTTT. This codes for CASTGLAHGELFF.

The chain uses TRBV28 and TRBJ1-6; TRBD1 agrees at 10 bases. J lost 10 bases, V lost 5 bases, and 17 bases had no gene match. Germline CDR1 is MDHEN and CDR2 is SYDVKM. The CDR3 is 18 residues long. The CDR3 loop reads CASSPPWGQGRGNSPLHF. Written as DNA, the CDR3 is TGTGCCAGCAGTCCTCCGTGGGGACAGGGGCGCGGTAACTCACCCCTCCACTTT.

This clone was detected only a few times. The chain is built from TRBV6-5 and TRBJ2-2, with 7 bases identical to TRBD1. The germline V gene has CDR1 MNHEY and CDR2 SVGAGI. The trim removed 6 bases at V and 6 bases at J, leaving 10 bases unmatched. There are 15 residues in the CDR3. Here the CDR3 reads CASSWDSTAPGELFF. CDR3 in DNA: TGTGCCAGCAGCTGGGACAGTACGGCCCCCGGGGAGCTGTTTTTT.

The chain has TRBV19 and TRBJ1-3; D not resolved. The germline V gene encodes CDR1 LNHDA and CDR2 SQIVND (reference sequence). Trimming took 7 bases from V and 6 from J, leaving 22 bases between them. The CDR3 spans 16 residues. The CDR3 is CASKRGSRKSENTIYF. In DNA, the CDR3 is TGTGCCAGTAAGCGTGGCAGTAGAAAATCGGAAAACACCATATATTTT.

As DNA, the CDR3 is TGTGCCAGTAGTATTTTGAGGGGGCGCGGCTTGGACACTGAAGCTTTCTTT. It specifies CASSILRGRGLDTEAFF. The chain combines TRBV19 with TRBJ1-1; 7 bases fit TRBD1. V lost 3 bases and J lost 3; bases outside the gene matches: 13. CDR3 length equals 17 residues. Germline-derived CDR1 and CDR2 are LNHDA and SQIVND (reference sequence). Full variable domain (outside the CDR3, taken from reference TRBV19 and TRBJ1-1): DGGITQSPKYLFRKEGQNVTLSCEQNLNHDAMYWYRQDPGQGLRLIYYSQIVNDFQKGDIAEGYSVSREKKESFPLTVTSAQKNPTAFYLCASSILRGRGLDTEAFFGQGTRLTVV.

The chain employs TRBV18 and TRBJ1-5, with D tentatively TRBD1 (5 bases). The V end was cut by 3 bases, the J end by 6 bases, with 9 bases between. Germline assignment: CDR1 KGHSH and CDR2 LQKENI. The CDR3 is 13 residues long. The CDR3 region has the DNA TGTGCCAGCTCACCGGAGGGGCGTCAGCCCCAGCATTTT. This encodes CASSPEGRQPQHF. Together with reference TRBV18 and TRBJ1-5, the CDR3 gives the full variable domain: NAGVMQNPRHLVRRRGQEARLRCSPMKGHSHVYWYRQLPEEGLKFMVYLQKENIIDESGMPKERFSAEFPKEGPSILRIQQVVRGDSAAYFCASSPEGRQPQHFGDGTRLSIL.

In its sample, this clone was seen once. The rearrangement uses TRBV7-9 and TRBJ2-4; D gene ambiguous. V gave up 4 bases and J gave up 8 bases, with 21 bases separating them. The CDR3 consists of 16 residues. Germline CDR1 SEHNR, CDR2 FQNEAQ (reference sequence). CDR3 bases: TGTGCCAGCAGCTCTACCCCTCGCTTCAAGTCGGACATTCAGTACTTC. Translating it yields CASSSTPRFKSDIQYF.

The CDR3 DNA reads TGTGCCAGCAGCCCGGGACAGATGAACACTGAAGCTTTCTTT. Its translation is CASSPGQMNTEAFF. The chain employs TRBV3-1 (or the pseudogene TRBV3-2) and TRBJ1-1; 7 bases are shared with TRBD1. V shed 4 bases, J shed 0 bases, and the junction held 2 bases outside the gene matches. The CDR3 sequence is 14 residues long. Germline V gives CDR1 LGHDT, CDR2 YNNKEL (reference sequence).

The V and J genes are TRBV5-1 and TRBJ2-3; D is uncertain. In germline, CDR1 is SGHRS, CDR2 YFSETQ. The CDR3 contains 14 residues. V lost 4 bases, J lost 0 bases, and 9 bases lay in between. The DNA for the CDR3 is TGCGCCAGCAGCCACCTATCTAGCACAGATACGCAGTATTTT. Protein sequence: CASSHLSSTDTQYF.

This rearrangement joins TRBV19 to TRBJ1-4, with D unresolved. With 3 bases removed from V and 4 bases from J, the gap between germline ends came to 9 bases. The CDR3 runs 14 residues. Germline V gene lookup returns CDR1 LNHDA and CDR2 SQIVND (reference sequence). The CDR3 protein is CASSISGNNEKLFF. CDR3 in DNA: TGTGCCAGTAGTATTTCGGGAAATAATGAAAAACTGTTTTTT.

The chain combines TRBV4-1 with TRBJ1-5; D possibly corresponds to TRBD1 (5 bases). The CDR3 contains 17 residues. Deletions cut 4 bases from V and 0 bases from J, with 16 bases between. Germline V gene sequence: CDR1 MGHRA, CDR2 YSYEKL. The CDR3 spells CASSPFTSTDSNQPQHF. The CDR3 region has the DNA TGCGCCAGCAGCCCTTTCACATCGACAGATAGCAATCAGCCCCAGCATTTT.

The V call is TRBV19, the J call TRBJ2-7; D is ambiguous. The CDR3 is made up of 14 amino acids. The V and J ends lost 4 bases and 1 base respectively, with 11 bases between them. Germline V gives CDR1 LNHDA, CDR2 SQIVND (reference sequence). CDR3 DNA: TGTGCCAGTAGTAGAGGCCTTAATTCCTACGAGCAGTACTTC. Protein: CASSRGLNSYEQYF.

The rearrangement links TRBV2 to TRBJ1-2; a possible D gene is TRBD1 (6 bases). Trimming cost V 8 bases and J 6 bases, with 13 bases left between them. The germline V gene has CDR1 SNHLY and CDR2 FYNNEI. CDR3 length: 12 residues. CDR3 in amino acids: CASVQGQNGYTF. In DNA form, the CDR3 reads TGTGCCAGCGTACAGGGACAAAATGGCTACACCTTC.

The rearrangement uses TRBV24-1 and TRBJ2-5; the match to TRBD1 covers 8 bases. The CDR3 is 14 residues long. Germline V lookup: CDR1 KGHDR, CDR2 SFDVKD. After removal of 5 bases from V and 2 bases from J, the junction contained 3 bases not matched to a gene. CDR3 loop: CATSAGQGQETQYF. CDR3 nucleotides: TGTGCCACCAGTGCAGGACAGGGACAAGAGACCCAGTACTTC.

The chain combines TRBV7-2 with TRBJ2-7; TRBD1 is a possible D gene (5 bases). CDR1 is SGHTA, CDR2 FQGNSA, per germline. Trimming cost V 4 bases and J 3 bases, with 10 bases left between them. CDR3 length equals 13 residues. CDR3 protein: CASSWTSLYEQYF. CDR3 sequence (DNA): TGTGCCAGCAGCTGGACATCTCTCTACGAGCAGTACTTC.

This chain links TRBV19 with TRBJ1-1; no clear D. The CDR3 is 15 amino acids. Germline CDR1 and CDR2: LNHDA and SQIVND (reference sequence). V was cut by 5 bases and J by 4 bases, with 17 bases left in between. The CDR3 spells CASSAPMSRSTEAFF. CDR3 in DNA: TGTGCCAGTAGTGCCCCGATGTCGAGGAGCACTGAAGCTTTCTTT.

The J gene is TRBJ1-1, the V gene TRBV5-1; TRBD1 matches at 7 bases. This CDR3 has 14 residues. The V segment lost 3 bases and the J segment 0 bases; nucleotides outside the gene matches: 2. Germline V gene sequence: CDR1 SGHRS, CDR2 YFSETQ. The CDR3 is CASSSQGVNTEAFF. In DNA form, the CDR3 reads TGCGCCAGCAGCTCTCAGGGGGTGAACACTGAAGCTTTCTTT.

Details on this clone: Within the sample, other DNA sequences also encode this same CDR3. The J gene is TRBJ1-5, the V gene TRBV27; 8 nucleotides align to TRBD1. Germline CDR1 and CDR2: MNHEY and SMNVEV (reference sequence). Germline trimming cut 5 bases from V and 6 bases from J; bases unmatched to any gene: 6. The CDR3 extends over 14 amino acids. The CDR3 loop is CASSPQGGGQPQHF. DNA of the CDR3: TGTGCCAGCAGTCCACAGGGGGGAGGTCAGCCCCAGCATTTT.

The chain combines TRBV3-1 (or the pseudogene TRBV3-2) with TRBJ2-7; 13 bases are shared with TRBD2. Germline V gene lookup returns CDR1 LGHDT and CDR2 YNNKEL (reference sequence). The junction had 5 bases not matched to a gene; V was cut back by 0 bases and J by 6 bases. The CDR3 has 16 residues. The CDR3 DNA follows: TGTGCCAGCAGCCAAGATGGGGGACTAGCGGGATTCGAGCAGTACTTC. It translates to CASSQDGGLAGFEQYF.